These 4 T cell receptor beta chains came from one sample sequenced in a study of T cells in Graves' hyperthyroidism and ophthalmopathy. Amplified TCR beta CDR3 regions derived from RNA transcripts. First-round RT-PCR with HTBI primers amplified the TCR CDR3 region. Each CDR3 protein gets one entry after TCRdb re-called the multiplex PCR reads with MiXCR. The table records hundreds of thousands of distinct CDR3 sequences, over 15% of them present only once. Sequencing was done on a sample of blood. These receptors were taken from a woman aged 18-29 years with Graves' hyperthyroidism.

As DNA, the CDR3 is TGCAGTGCCCACCAACAGGGCCCCTACGGTGAGCAGTTCTTC. Protein product: CSAHQQGPYGEQFF. The rearrangement links TRBV20-1 to TRBJ2-1; tentatively, D is TRBD1 (6 bases). Trimming left V 6 bases short and J 9 bases short, with 21 bases between. The CDR3 sequence is 14 residues long. Germline assignment: CDR1 DFQATT and CDR2 SNEGSKA (reference sequence).

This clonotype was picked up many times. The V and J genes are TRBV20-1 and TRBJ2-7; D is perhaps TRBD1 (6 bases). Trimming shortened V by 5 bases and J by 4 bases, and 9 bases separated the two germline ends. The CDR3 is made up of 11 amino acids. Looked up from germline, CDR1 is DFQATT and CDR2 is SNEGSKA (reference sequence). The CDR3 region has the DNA TGCAGTGCTTTCGGACAGTACGAGCAGTACTTC. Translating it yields CSAFGQYEQYF.

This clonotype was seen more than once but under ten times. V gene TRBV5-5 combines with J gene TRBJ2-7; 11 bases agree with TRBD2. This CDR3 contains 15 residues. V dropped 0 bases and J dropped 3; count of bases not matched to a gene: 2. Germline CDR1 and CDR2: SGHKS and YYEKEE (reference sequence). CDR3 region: CASSLGLAGIYEQYF. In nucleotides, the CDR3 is TGTGCCAGCAGCTTGGGACTAGCGGGGATCTACGAGCAGTACTTC.

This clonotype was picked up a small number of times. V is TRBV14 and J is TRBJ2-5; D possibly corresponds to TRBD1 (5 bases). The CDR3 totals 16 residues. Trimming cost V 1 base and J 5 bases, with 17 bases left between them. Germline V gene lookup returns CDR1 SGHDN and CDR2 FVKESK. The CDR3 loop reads CASSQGFRGRFETQYF. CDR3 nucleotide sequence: TGTGCCAGCAGCCAAGGGTTTAGGGGCAGGTTCGAGACCCAGTACTTC.